The 28 T cell receptor beta chains reported below all come from one sample, sequenced in a study of T cells in localized non-small cell lung cancer (dated by TCRdb to between 2020 and 2021). Library preparation used the immunoSEQ multiplex PCR assay. TCRdb retrieved this table from immuneACCESS and kept in-frame rearrangements only. Not all clones are present; in checked studies, unresolved V genes account for under half, and no reason is known for the remainder. Recorded for this sample are 30,000 to 35,000 clones; 85% to 90% of them occurred a single time. Jointly, the top ten make up about 2.9% of the sample. The sequenced sample was peripheral blood, obtained before any cancer treatment. These receptors originate from a female donor older than 55 with stage I lung adenocarcinoma.

The chain links TRBV6-5 to TRBJ1-2; D is possibly TRBD1 (6 bases). The CDR3 totals 14 residues. CDR1 and CDR2 (germline): MNHEY, SVGAGI. The germline V and J ends were trimmed by 6 bases and 8 bases, with 19 bases remaining between them. CDR3 DNA: TGTGCCAGCAGACAGGGCAGGGATTATGGCGGCTACACCTTC. It specifies CASRQGRDYGGYTF.

The V gene is TRBV7-9, the J gene TRBJ1-2, with a weak D call TRBD1 (5 bases). Germline CDR1 reads SEHNR; CDR2 reads FQNEAQ (reference sequence). The CDR3 runs to 12 residues. Trimming took 5 bases from V and 4 from J, leaving 8 bases between them. CDR3 region: CASSKDSYGYTF. CDR3 coding DNA: TGTGCCAGCAGCAAAGACAGCTATGGCTACACCTTC.

This rearrangement joins TRBV10-3 to TRBJ2-3; 11 bases align to TRBD1. CDR3 length equals 14 residues. Germline lookup yields CDR1 ENHRY and CDR2 SYGVKD. J gave up 6 bases and V 3 bases, and 2 bases lay outside the gene matches. In DNA form, the CDR3 reads TGTGCCATCAGTGACGGGACAGGGGGGGATACGCAGTATTTT. As protein: CAISDGTGGDTQYF.

V usage is TRBV28 and J usage is TRBJ1-2, with TRBD1 identical over 8 bases. This CDR3 has 16 residues. Trimming took 6 bases from V and 5 from J; bases not matched to a gene: 14. Germline V CDR1 and CDR2: MDHEN, SYDVKM. For the CDR3, the DNA is TGTGCCAGCAGCCCCGGGACAGGCTCCTCCCGGTATGGCTACACCTTC. This sequence encodes CASSPGTGSSRYGYTF.

V usage is TRBV19 and J usage is TRBJ2-7, with D possibly matching TRBD2 (5 bases). V was clipped by 4 bases and J by 7 bases, with 17 bases between them. The CDR3 has 14 residues. The germline gives CDR1 LNHDA, CDR2 SQIVND (reference sequence). The CDR3: CASSTSGEGGEQYF. CDR3 bases: TGTGCCAGTAGTACCTCAGGTGAGGGTGGAGAGCAGTACTTC.

This chain joins TRBV10-1 and TRBJ1-3; 8 positions match TRBD1. Germline-derived CDR1 and CDR2 are WNHNN and SYGVQD (reference sequence). The CDR3 totals 16 residues. With 6 bases clipped from V and 0 bases from J, the junction kept 7 bases outside the gene matches. The CDR3 is CASREWTGPSGNTIYF. The CDR3 coding sequence is TGCGCCAGCAGAGAATGGACAGGGCCCTCTGGAAACACCATATATTTT.

In nucleotides, the CDR3 is TGTGCCAGCAGCTTAGGGACGTCGGGAAACATTCAGTACTTC. Translated: CASSLGTSGNIQYF. The genes are TRBV7-8 and TRBJ2-4; D unclear. V was cut by 1 base and J by 6 bases, with 10 bases left in between. CDR3 length: 14 amino acids. Germline lookup yields CDR1 SGHVS and CDR2 FQNEAQ.

V and J are TRBV7-2 and TRBJ2-1; 7 nucleotides align to TRBD2. Trimming removed 0 bases from V and 8 bases from J; junction bases left unmatched: 10. This CDR3 is 16 amino acids long. Germline lookup yields CDR1 SGHTA and CDR2 FQGNSA. The CDR3 DNA is TGTGCCAGCAGCTTAGCGCCGGGCGGGAGAGGGTATGAGCAGTTCTTC. Translating gives CASSLAPGGRGYEQFF.

The chain combines TRBV15 with TRBJ1-2, with 8 bases lining up with TRBD1. Germline V gives CDR1 LNHNV, CDR2 YYDKDF (reference sequence). Trimming took 5 bases from V and 4 from J; bases not matched to a gene: 3. The CDR3 runs to 13 residues. CDR3: CATSGGTGYGYTF. CDR3 coding DNA: TGTGCCACCAGCGGCGGGACAGGCTATGGCTACACCTTC. Complete variable domain (other parts from reference TRBV15 and TRBJ1-2): DAMVIQNPRYQVTQFGKPVTLSCSQTLNHNVMYWYQQKSSQAPKLLFHYYDKDFNNEADTPDNFQSRRPNTSFCFLDIRSPGLGDTAMYLCATSGGTGYGYTFGSGTRLTVV.

The genes are TRBV2 and TRBJ2-3, with D perhaps TRBD2 (6 bases). Germline V gene data show CDR1 as SNHLY and CDR2 as FYNNEI. Trimming removed 7 bases from V and 6 bases from J, with 17 bases in between. The CDR3 covers 14 residues. CDR3: CASKRVRAGDTQYF. The CDR3 DNA follows: TGTGCCAGCAAAAGGGTCAGGGCGGGGGATACGCAGTATTTT.

The chain recombines TRBV9 with TRBJ1-2, with D possibly matching TRBD1 (6 bases). The V and J ends lost 4 bases and 13 bases respectively, with 17 bases between them. This CDR3 comprises 12 residues. From germline, CDR1 is SGDLS and CDR2 YYNGEE. CDR3 region: CASSYSGQSVTF. The CDR3 DNA is TGTGCCAGCAGCTACTCTGGACAGTCGGTCACCTTC. The variable domain in full, with the rest retrieved from reference TRBV9 and TRBJ1-2, is DSGVTQTPKHLITATGQRVTLRCSPRSGDLSVYWYQQSLDQGLQFLIQYYNGEERAKGNILERFSAQQFPDLHSELNLSSLELGDSALYFCASSYSGQSVTFGSGTRLTVV.

J is TRBJ2-5 and V is TRBV5-1, with a possible D match to TRBD1 (5 bases). The ends were cut back, 4 bases at V and 4 bases at J, with 14 bases in the middle. The CDR3 has 14 residues. CDR1 and CDR2 from the germline V gene are SGHRS and YFSETQ. CDR3 sequence (DNA): TGCGCCAGCAGCGTAACCGGACACCTAGAGACCCAGTACTTC. It codes for CASSVTGHLETQYF.

The gene calls are TRBV30 and TRBJ2-1; 15 positions match TRBD2. The germline V gene encodes CDR1 GTSNPN and CDR2 SVGIG (reference sequence). The CDR3 is made up of 17 amino acids. The V segment lost 0 bases and the J segment 8 bases; nucleotides outside the gene matches: 8. This CDR3 reads CAWSVGFRTSGRDEQFF. CDR3 coding DNA: TGTGCCTGGAGTGTAGGGTTCAGGACTAGCGGGAGGGATGAGCAGTTCTTC.

This clone was counted only a few times. The CDR3 protein is CASSLKPDMNTEAFF. The CDR3 coding sequence is TGTGCCAGCAGTTTAAAGCCGGACATGAACACTGAAGCTTTCTTT. V and J are TRBV27 and TRBJ1-1, with TRBD1 as a possible D gene (5 bases). The CDR3 has 15 residues. With 2 bases removed from V and 0 bases from J, the gap between germline ends came to 10 bases. The germline V gene has CDR1 MNHEY and CDR2 SMNVEV (reference sequence).

Here the CDR3 DNA reads TGTGCCAGCAGCTTAACCAGACAAGAGACCCAGTACTTC. Translated, it gives CASSLTRQETQYF. V and J are TRBV7-2 and TRBJ2-5, with D hard to call. The germline gives CDR1 SGHTA, CDR2 FQGNSA. The V end was cut by 2 bases, the J end by 2 bases, with 6 bases between. The CDR3 runs 13 residues.

The table lists this clone with a count of one. The V and J genes are TRBV7-2 and TRBJ1-1, with D tentatively TRBD1 (5 bases). The germline V gene encodes CDR1 SGHTA and CDR2 FQGNSA. Trimming took off 9 bases at V and 7 bases at J, with 9 bases between the two ends. CDR3 size: 10 residues. The CDR3 loop is CARRGGEAFF. CDR3 DNA sequence: TGTGCCAGACGGGGGGGTGAAGCTTTCTTT. Full variable domain (rest looked up from reference TRBV7-2 and TRBJ1-1): GAGVSQSPSNKVTEKGKDVELRCDPISGHTALYWYRQSLGQGLEFLIYFQGNSAPDKSGLPSDRFSAERTGGSVSTLTIQRTQQEDSAVYLCARRGGEAFFGQGTRLTVV.

The chain joins TRBV5-1 to TRBJ2-7; no firm D call. The CDR3 runs 15 residues. V was pared by 3 bases and J by 0 bases, with 13 bases between. Germline CDR1 SGHRS, CDR2 YFSETQ. The CDR3 protein is CASSSAPATSYEQYF. The CDR3 coding sequence is TGCGCCAGCAGCTCGGCACCGGCGACCTCCTACGAGCAGTACTTC.

In this sample, this clone turned up once. The rearrangement links TRBV7-3 to TRBJ2-5; 7 bases are shared with TRBD2. The germline V gene has CDR1 SGHTA and CDR2 FQGTGA. The junction had 4 bases not matched to a gene; V was cut back by 2 bases and J by 1 base. This CDR3 is built from 15 residues. The CDR3, as DNA: TGTGCCAGCAGCTTAGGGGGAGGGCCCCAAGAGACCCAGTACTTC. Translated: CASSLGGGPQETQYF. Full variable domain (rest looked up from reference TRBV7-3 and TRBJ2-5): GAGVSQTPSNKVTEKGKYVELRCDPISGHTALYWYRQSLGQGPEFLIYFQGTGAADDSGLPNDRFFAVRPEGSVSTLKIQRTERGDSAVYLCASSLGGGPQETQYFGPGTRLLVL.

The chain has TRBV7-9 and TRBJ2-2; D is possibly TRBD2 (6 bases). The length of the CDR3 is 18 residues. CDR1 and CDR2 (germline): SEHNR, FQNEAQ (reference sequence). V was trimmed by 2 bases and J by 4 bases, leaving 20 bases between them. CDR3: CASSLIGAAGLVTGELFF. The CDR3 DNA is TGTGCCAGCAGCTTAATAGGTGCAGCGGGCCTTGTCACCGGGGAGCTGTTTTTT.

J is TRBJ1-5 and V is TRBV6-5; possible D gene TRBD1, 5 bases. Germline assignment: CDR1 MNHEY and CDR2 SVGAGI. V gave up 0 bases and J gave up 4 bases, with 10 bases separating them. The CDR3 is 15 residues long. The CDR3 DNA is TGTGCCAGCAGTTACTCGACAGCGGGGAATCAGCCCCAGCATTTT. Translating it yields CASSYSTAGNQPQHF.

V and J are TRBV18 and TRBJ2-2; D remains ambiguous. The CDR3 totals 15 residues. Per the germline V gene, CDR1 is KGHSH and CDR2 is LQKENI. Trimming cost V 3 bases and J 0 bases, with 8 bases left between them. The CDR3 coding sequence is TGTGCCAGCTCACCGCTGACATCGAACACCGGGGAGCTGTTTTTT. As protein: CASSPLTSNTGELFF.

The CDR3 sequence is CASRKGGEQYF. The CDR3 region has the DNA TGTGCCAGTAGAAAAGGGGGCGAGCAGTACTTC. The chain couples TRBV19 to TRBJ2-7; weak D call: TRBD1 (6 bases). The germline CDR1 and CDR2 sequences are LNHDA and SQIVND (reference sequence). The CDR3 loop spans 11 amino acids. The V gene lost 6 bases and the J gene lost 6 bases, with 9 bases spanning the gap.

The genes are TRBV28 and TRBJ1-1, with D unresolved. V was pared by 3 bases and J by 0 bases, with 8 bases between. Germline loops: CDR1 MDHEN, CDR2 SYDVKM. CDR3 length equals 14 residues. CDR3 sequence reads: CASSLGGMNTEAFF. The DNA for the CDR3 is TGTGCCAGCAGTTTGGGAGGGATGAACACTGAAGCTTTCTTT.

This chain joins TRBV30 and TRBJ1-1; maybe TRBD1 (5 bases). Germline-derived CDR1 and CDR2 are GTSNPN and SVGIG (reference sequence). The CDR3 spans 12 residues. The ends were cut back, 5 bases at V and 2 bases at J, with 9 bases in the middle. This chain's CDR3 is CAWETANTEAFF. The CDR3 DNA sequence: TGTGCCTGGGAGACAGCTAACACTGAAGCTTTCTTT.

The chain has TRBV5-6 and TRBJ2-5; D ambiguous. The germline V gene has CDR1 SGHDT and CDR2 YYEEEE. This CDR3 is 12 amino acids long. The ends were cut back, 1 base at V and 1 base at J, with 2 bases in the middle. CDR3 nucleotide sequence: TGTGCCAGCAGCTTGATCCAAGAGACCCAGTACTTC. Translated: CASSLIQETQYF.

This clone was recorded only once. The J gene is TRBJ2-4, the V gene TRBV7-2; D unresolved. CDR3 length equals 14 residues. Germline values: CDR1 SGHTA, CDR2 FQGNSA. Trimming took 1 base from V and 5 from J, leaving 9 bases between them. The DNA of the CDR3 is TGTGCCAGCAGCTTAGGACGCAGGCAAAACATTCAGTACTTC. Residues: CASSLGRRQNIQYF.

The chain couples TRBV4-1 to TRBJ2-1; a weak D match, TRBD1 (5 bases). V gave up 1 base and J gave up 0 bases, with 13 bases separating them. Germline assignment: CDR1 MGHRA and CDR2 YSYEKL. This CDR3 has 17 amino acids. The CDR3 here is CASSQGQSPRSYNEQFF. In DNA form, the CDR3 reads TGCGCCAGCAGCCAAGGACAGAGCCCCCGCTCCTACAATGAGCAGTTCTTC.

CDR3 in DNA: TGTGCCAGCAGCTTGAGGACTAGCGCTAGTGAGCAGTTCTTC. Translated, it gives CASSLRTSASEQFF. The genes are TRBV7-8 and TRBJ2-1, with 9 bases lining up with TRBD2. The germline V gene has CDR1 SGHVS and CDR2 FQNEAQ. This CDR3 has 14 residues. J lost 9 bases, V lost 3 bases, and 6 bases had no gene match.